The TCR beta chain under discussion was sequenced for a study of regulatory T cells. Study-wide findings and caveats: Hydrophobic residues at CDR3 positions 6 and 7 were enriched in conventional CD4+ T cells of CD3G-deficient patients. Patient repertoires had restricted TRB V-J pairs and skewed V and J usage, most in Tregs.

The CDR3 has 19 residues. The trim removed 1 base at V and 4 bases at J, leaving 14 bases unmatched. The V gene's germline CDR1 is SEHNR and CDR2 FQNEAQ (reference sequence). Turning to this clone: What it binds is not known.

The primer mix had 52 TRBV and 13 TRBJ primers. Data came from immunoSEQ multiplex PCR; TCRdb stores just in-frame clones and leaves some out. The sample consists of tens of thousands of clones, over 90% of them appearing once. All CD3G-deficient patients showed autoimmunity, more severe in two. Patients, 2 to 39 years old, had expanded memory T-cell proportions. Sorting split CD4+ cells into CD25-high CD127-low Tregs and CD25-low CD127-high conventional T cells. The sample was conventional CD4+ T cells sorted from blood. The clonotype comes from a child aged 2 to 9 with CD3G deficiency. The chain employs TRBV7-9 and TRBJ2-7; 12 bases map to TRBD2. The CDR3 reads CASSLGGRVRLAGVYEQYF. The CDR3 region has the DNA TGTGCCAGCAGCTTAGGGGGCAGGGTCCGACTAGCGGGAGTATACGAGCAGTACTTC.